This TCR beta chain was retrieved from a study of blood T cells in healthy people across ages. The authors ran a second PCR of 7 to 11 cycles using a sample-barcoded 5' primer and a J-beta primer mix. TCRdb analysed the 5' RACE reads with MiXCR anew, one entry per CDR3 protein. The sample contains some 760,000 distinct CDR3 sequences, 25% of which appear only once. On this clonotype itself: What it binds is not known.

Germline V gene sequence: CDR1 DFQATT, CDR2 SNEGSKA (reference sequence). The CDR3 is made up of 13 amino acids. General study findings and limits: With unsorted PBMCs, a conclusive comparison of naive versus antigen-experienced cells was not possible. It was found that TCR beta diversity correlated strongly with the percentage of naive T cells.

This sample also belongs to another study, concerning T cells of mothers and their children. That study reports: Related mother-child pairs shared marginally more repertoire than unrelated pairs, though not significantly.

The sample was blood. This chain links TRBV20-1 with TRBJ2-5; 8 positions agree with TRBD2. The end of the DNA fits TRBJ2-1 better, so the J call may be wrong. The clonotype was recovered from a boy younger than 18 in good health. The DNA for the CDR3 is TGCAGTGCTAGAGTGGTTAGCGGGGATGAGCAGTTCTTC. Residues: CSARVVSGDEQFF.